This T cell receptor (beta chain) was captured by sequencing in a study of T cells in Graves' hyperthyroidism and ophthalmopathy. General observations from the study: In validation, the model predicted ophthalmopathy. These predictions came a median 6.5 months before onset. Most thyroid clonotypes expanded above 0.001 were also detected in blood.

Criteria for exclusion of patients were uncontrolled infection, other autoimmune disease, pregnancy or lactation. Based on clinical symptoms, serum thyroxine and TRAb, thyroid ultrasound and orbital computed tomography, diagnoses were reached. There were TCR beta CDR3 regions amplified from RNA transcripts. HTBI primers were the set used in a first-round RT-PCR of the TCR CDR3. TCRdb ran MiXCR on the multiplex PCR reads and lists one entry per CDR3 protein. The sample records roughly 840,000 distinct CDR3 sequences, around 38% being singletons. Germline lookup yields CDR1 LNHDA and CDR2 SQIVND (reference sequence). V was clipped by 2 bases and J by 2 bases, with 12 bases between them. CDR3 length equals 15 residues. In this sample, this clonotype turned up many times. Its antigen remains unidentified.

Specimen: blood. This rearrangement joins TRBV19 to TRBJ1-1; D remains ambiguous. The TCR originated in a man in his late teens or twenties with Graves' hyperthyroidism. CDR3 sequence: CASSISQPLNTEAFF. The CDR3 DNA reads as TGTGCCAGTAGTATATCGCAGCCATTAAACACTGAAGCTTTCTTT.